This is a list of T cell receptor beta chains from one sample in a study of blood T cell repertoires in COVID-19. Data came from immunoSEQ multiplex PCR; TCRdb stores just in-frame clones and leaves some out. The sample has fewer than 65,000 clones, 75% to 90% seen once. The sequenced sample was peripheral blood. All receptors derive from a woman aged 60-75 years with COVID-19, enrolled during active disease. Each CDR3 is given with its conserved first and last residue. A clone size is listed for some rows: how often the clone was seen (once, few, many), or a class if it is expanded.

v_gene: TRBV15; abundance: -; CDR3aa: CATSRENRANQPQHF
v_gene: TRBV6-5; abundance: -; CDR3aa: CASSGGSGNTIYF
v_gene: TRBV3-1/TRBV3-2; abundance: -; CDR3aa: CASSRTGTSGNTIYF
v_gene: TRBV5-6; abundance: few; CDR3aa: CASRPEARGEQYF
v_gene: TRBV18; abundance: -; CDR3aa: CASSPRDSSTNEKLFF
v_gene: TRBV27; abundance: -; CDR3aa: CASRDSGSKYEQYF
v_gene: TRBV5-6; abundance: -; CDR3aa: CASSVIDRDNTEAFF
v_gene: TRBV5-3; abundance: -; CDR3aa: CARSLALRPVETDTQYF
v_gene: TRBV18; abundance: -; CDR3aa: CASRHRSGNTIYF
v_gene: TRBV24-1; abundance: once; CDR3aa: CATAGQADWEKLFF
v_gene: TRBV5-1; abundance: -; CDR3aa: CASSPKYLSYEQYF
v_gene: TRBV5-4; abundance: -; CDR3aa: CASSPGQGVVFDNEQFF
v_gene: TRBV6-1; abundance: -; CDR3aa: CASSETGSNEKLFF
v_gene: TRBV25-1; abundance: medium-sized; CDR3aa: CASSEESSGGGYEQFF
v_gene: TRBV5-1; abundance: few; CDR3aa: CASSLAQAYGYTF
v_gene: TRBV18; abundance: -; CDR3aa: CASSPGGERANYGYTF
v_gene: TRBV6-2/TRBV6-3; abundance: -; CDR3aa: CASSSRRREGQNGELFF
v_gene: TRBV11-1; abundance: -; CDR3aa: CASSLEAAPLGEQYF